The next 28 T cell receptor beta chains were all read from a single sample in a study of cytomegalovirus exposure and HLA in healthy donors. Generated by immunoSEQ multiplex PCR, the TCRdb table keeps only in-frame clones and is missing some. Seen here are 80,000 to 100,000 clones, roughly 88% observed once, and the top ten hold about 1.9%. The sequencing sample was made of PBMCs. These receptors all come from a man in his thirties or forties in good health and CMV-seronegative.

This clone was detected only once. This chain uses TRBV5-1 with TRBJ2-7; D is perhaps TRBD1 (6 bases). This CDR3 region has 18 residues. V shed 0 bases and J shed 2 bases, with 21 bases lying between them. Germline V gene lookup returns CDR1 SGHRS and CDR2 YFSETQ. CDR3 DNA: TGCGCCAGCAGCTTGGGGAGCACCTCGAGACAGGCCCCCTACGAGCAGTACTTC. Residues: CASSLGSTSRQAPYEQYF.

The chain has TRBV7-9 and TRBJ1-6, with TRBD1 matching 9 bases. CDR1 and CDR2 (germline): SEHNR, FQNEAQ (reference sequence). The trim removed 8 bases at V and 10 bases at J, leaving 18 bases unmatched. This CDR3 region has 17 residues. The CDR3 is CASEKGQGGFRKSPLHF. The DNA of the CDR3 is TGTGCCAGCGAAAAGGGACAGGGCGGATTTAGGAAATCACCCCTCCACTTT.

V usage is TRBV7-2 and J usage is TRBJ2-7; D is perhaps TRBD1 (6 bases). The length of the CDR3 is 16 residues. V lost 3 bases, J lost 0 bases, and 15 bases lay in between. Germline CDR1 reads SGHTA; CDR2 reads FQGNSA. Here the CDR3 reads CASSFGQTRNSYEQYF. DNA of the CDR3: TGTGCCAGCAGCTTCGGACAGACCCGAAACTCCTACGAGCAGTACTTC.

In DNA form, the CDR3 reads TGTGCCAGCAGTCCGGACACTCTCCTTAACTATGGCTACACCTTC. Residues: CASSPDTLLNYGYTF. The chain carries TRBV6-5 and TRBJ1-2; possible D gene TRBD1, 5 bases. The germline V gene encodes CDR1 MNHEY and CDR2 SVGAGI. The CDR3 length is 15 residues. Trimming took 5 bases from V and 1 from J, leaving 14 bases between them.

The genes are TRBV19 and TRBJ2-7; 7 bases are a match to TRBD1. CDR1 is LNHDA and CDR2 is SQIVND in the germline V gene (reference sequence). Trimming cost V 5 bases and J 4 bases; bases outside gene matches: 2. This CDR3 has 12 residues. The CDR3 DNA is TGTGCCAGTAGTCCCAGGGGGTACGAGCAGTACTTC. This translates into CASSPRGYEQYF.

The V gene is TRBV7-2, the J gene TRBJ2-7; 12 nucleotides line up with TRBD2. Unmatched junction bases numbered 14, after V lost 1 base and J lost 4 bases. The CDR3 sequence is 19 residues long. Germline assignment: CDR1 SGHTA and CDR2 FQGNSA. CDR3 bases: TGTGCCAGCAGCTTAGTAGTCGAATGGGCTAGCGGGAGGGCGTACGAGCAGTACTTC. This gives the protein CASSLVVEWASGRAYEQYF.

The chain couples TRBV18 to TRBJ2-7; TRBD1 agrees at 9 bases. This CDR3 has 14 residues. The V gene end was trimmed by 6 bases and the J gene end by 4 bases; junction bases not matched to a gene: 7. Germline lookup yields CDR1 KGHSH and CDR2 LQKENI. This CDR3 reads CASSDGTGPYEQYF. The DNA for the CDR3 is TGTGCCAGCTCTGACGGGACAGGGCCTTACGAGCAGTACTTC.

This chain connects TRBV5-1 to TRBJ2-5; 7 bases are a match to TRBD1. The J segment lost 4 bases and the V segment lost 1 base, leaving 4 bases of the junction unmatched. Germline V lookup: CDR1 SGHRS, CDR2 YFSETQ. The CDR3 is 14 amino acids. CDR3 protein: CASSLTAGGETQYF. The CDR3 DNA sequence: TGCGCCAGCAGCTTGACGGCAGGGGGAGAGACCCAGTACTTC.

The rearrangement links TRBV10-3 to TRBJ2-3; 10 nucleotides align to TRBD1. The CDR3 has 16 residues. Germline lookup yields CDR1 ENHRY and CDR2 SYGVKD. J gave up 2 bases and V 2 bases, and 4 bases lay outside the gene matches. CDR3 in DNA: TGTGCCATCAGTGAGAGGGACAGGGGAGTCACAGATACGCAGTATTTT. It yields the protein CAISERDRGVTDTQYF.

The J gene is TRBJ1-1, the V gene TRBV11-1, with 7 bases that match TRBD1. This CDR3 comprises 13 residues. The junction had 4 bases not matched to a gene; V was cut back by 5 bases and J by 4 bases. From germline, CDR1 is SGHAT and CDR2 FQDESV (reference sequence). The CDR3 spells CASSRDRFTEAFF. The CDR3, as DNA: TGTGCCAGCAGCCGGGACAGATTCACTGAAGCTTTCTTT.

About this clone: A read error may produce the germline difference seen at one junction end. The sample carries other DNA sequences with the same CDR3. V and J are TRBV6-4 and TRBJ2-1; D is perhaps TRBD2 (6 bases). The CDR3 has 16 residues. Per the germline V gene, CDR1 is MRHNA and CDR2 is SNTAGT. The CDR3 DNA reads TGTGCTAGCAGGAGTGGGAGGCAGGCGTTGCGCAATGAGCAGTTCTTC. This codes for CASRSGRQALRNEQFF.

The chain employs TRBV7-8 and TRBJ1-5; no clear D gene. The V end lost 7 bases, the J end lost 7 bases, and 14 bases lay between the germline ends. Germline V gene sequence: CDR1 SGHVS, CDR2 FQNEAQ. This CDR3 has 13 amino acids. CDR3 coding DNA: TGTGCCAGCACCCAAGGTCGGGAACAGCCCCAGCATTTT. Translated: CASTQGREQPQHF. The complete variable domain, with remaining parts taken from reference TRBV7-8 and TRBJ1-5, reads GAGVSQSPRYKVAKRGQDVALRCDPISGHVSLFWYQQALGQGPEFLTYFQNEAQLDKSGLPSDRFFAERPEGSVSTLKIQRTQQEDSAVYLCASTQGREQPQHFGDGTRLSIL.

V gene TRBV19 combines with J gene TRBJ2-1; TRBD2 agrees at 12 bases. The CDR3 has 15 amino acids. Germline CDR1 reads LNHDA; CDR2 reads SQIVND (reference sequence). The ends lost 6 bases at V and 7 bases at J; junction bases unmatched: 7. The CDR3 here is CASSLTSGSFNEQFF. The DNA of the CDR3 is TGTGCCAGTAGCCTGACTAGCGGGAGTTTTAATGAGCAGTTCTTC.

This sequence joins TRBV15 and TRBJ1-1; 12 positions agree with TRBD1. This CDR3 region has 16 residues. V trimming: 2 bases; J trimming: 4 bases; junction bases outside the gene matches: 5. Per the germline V gene, CDR1 is LNHNV and CDR2 is YYDKDF (reference sequence). The CDR3 protein is CATSRPWDRGLTEAFF. CDR3 coding DNA: TGTGCCACCAGCAGACCGTGGGACAGGGGGCTCACTGAAGCTTTCTTT.

A word on this clone: One junction end does not reproduce the germline sequence, and a read error may be involved. CDR3 DNA: TGTGCCAGCAGCCTCCCCGGGTCGCCGTTCCCCTATGGCTACATCTTC. It encodes CASSLPGSPFPYGYIF. The chain carries TRBV5-4 and TRBJ1-2; D call uncertain. Germline V lookup: CDR1 SGHNT, CDR2 YYREEE (reference sequence). This CDR3 is built from 16 residues.

A word on this clone: Other DNA sequences in this sample translate to the same CDR3. The gene calls are TRBV5-1 and TRBJ2-1; TRBD1 agrees at 11 bases. V dropped 4 bases and J dropped 4; count of bases not matched to a gene: 4. Looked up from germline, CDR1 is SGHRS and CDR2 is YFSETQ. The CDR3 has 15 residues. The CDR3 bases are TGCGCCAGCAGCCTTGGACAGGGGGCATACAATGAGCAGTTCTTC. This encodes CASSLGQGAYNEQFF.

The chain is built from TRBV4-1 and TRBJ2-1; unclear D gene. Trimming pared 7 bases from V and 10 bases from J, leaving 26 bases between. The CDR3 runs to 16 residues. Germline V CDR1 and CDR2: MGHRA, YSYEKL. The CDR3 nucleotides read TGCGCCAGCACCAAGATAGGTGTATCCGGGTACCAGGAGCAGTTCTTC. Residues: CASTKIGVSGYQEQFF.

The J gene is TRBJ1-3, the V gene TRBV6-5; D may be TRBD1 (5 bases). The CDR3 totals 15 residues. The germline CDR1 and CDR2 sequences are MNHEY and SVGAGI. V was shortened by 2 bases and J by 0 bases, with 8 bases between the two germline ends. CDR3 loop: CASSYGDSSGNTIYF. CDR3 in DNA: TGTGCCAGCAGTTACGGCGACAGCTCTGGAAACACCATATATTTT.

This clone was detected once. The chain carries TRBV7-6 and TRBJ1-3; 9 bases are shared with TRBD1. The CDR3 covers 19 residues. V lost 1 base and J lost 0; bases outside the gene matches: 10. CDR1 SGHVS and CDR2 FNYEAQ come from the germline V gene. The CDR3 bases are TGTGCCAGCAGCTTAGAGGCCGGGACAGGGACTCTCTCTGGAAACACCATATATTTT. Translating it yields CASSLEAGTGTLSGNTIYF.

V usage is TRBV7-9 and J usage is TRBJ1-1; D unresolved. CDR3 length: 12 residues. The ends were cut back, 5 bases at V and 11 bases at J, with 15 bases in the middle. CDR1 SEHNR and CDR2 FQNEAQ come from the germline V gene (reference sequence). The CDR3 sequence: CASSRVETGAFF. As DNA, the CDR3 is TGTGCCAGCAGCCGAGTCGAAACGGGGGCTTTCTTT.

The chain recombines TRBV7-9 with TRBJ1-4, with a weak D call TRBD1 (5 bases). Germline CDR1 SEHNR, CDR2 FQNEAQ (reference sequence). Trimming took off 8 bases at V and 3 bases at J, with 22 bases between the two ends. The CDR3 length is 17 residues. CDR3: CASHKKPVGGANEKLFF. CDR3 DNA sequence: TGTGCCAGCCATAAAAAACCAGTGGGGGGAGCTAATGAAAAACTGTTTTTT. Together with reference TRBV7-9 and TRBJ1-4, the CDR3 gives the full variable domain: DTGVSQNPRHKITKRGQNVTFRCDPISEHNRLYWYRQTLGQGPEFLTYFQNEAQLEKSRLLSDRFSAERPKGSFSTLEIQRTEQGDSAMYLCASHKKPVGGANEKLFFGSGTQLSVL.

This clone came up once. This chain joins TRBV19 and TRBJ2-7, with a tentative D call TRBD2 (5 bases). Per the germline V gene, CDR1 is LNHDA and CDR2 is SQIVND (reference sequence). This CDR3 has 13 residues. Trimming shortened V by 4 bases and J by 6 bases, and 13 bases separated the two germline ends. The CDR3 is CASSTGLVSEQYF. The DNA of the CDR3 is TGTGCCAGTAGTACCGGACTCGTTTCCGAGCAGTACTTC.

V gene TRBV5-4 combines with J gene TRBJ1-4, with 8 bases that match TRBD1. Trimming at V came to 4 bases and at J to 7 bases, leaving 9 bases not matched to a gene. The V gene's germline CDR1 is SGHNT and CDR2 YYREEE (reference sequence). The CDR3 is 15 amino acids. The CDR3 is CASSVDRGRGEKLFF. DNA for the CDR3: TGTGCCAGCAGCGTTGACAGGGGCCGGGGTGAAAAACTGTTTTTT. The full variable domain, in which reference TRBV5-4 and TRBJ1-4 provide the parts outside the CDR3, is ETGVTQSPTHLIKTRGQQVTLRCSSQSGHNTVSWYQQALGQGPQFIFQYYREEENGRGNFPPRFSGLQFPNYSSELNVNALELDDSALYLCASSVDRGRGEKLFFGSGTQLSVL.

This clone was counted between two and nine times. This chain joins TRBV28 and TRBJ2-7; 11 bases align to TRBD2. J was trimmed by 3 bases and V by 3 bases; bases with no gene match: 4. This CDR3 is built from 15 residues. Germline CDR1 and CDR2: MDHEN and SYDVKM. DNA for the CDR3: TGTGCCAGCAGTTTCGGGGGACTAGCGGTCTACGAGCAGTACTTC. Protein product: CASSFGGLAVYEQYF.

J is TRBJ2-5 and V is TRBV6-1; D is possibly TRBD2 (5 bases). The CDR3 sequence is 13 residues long. V lost 8 bases and J 4 bases, leaving 14 bases between the germline ends. The germline V gene has CDR1 MNHNS and CDR2 SASEGT. The CDR3 DNA follows: TGTGCCAGCCGCGGGCAGGTGGGAGAGACCCAGTACTTC. Its translation is CASRGQVGETQYF.

V gene TRBV6-5 combines with J gene TRBJ2-5; weak D call: TRBD2 (5 bases). Germline V lookup: CDR1 MNHEY, CDR2 SVGAGI. The CDR3 has 15 residues. V gave up 5 bases and J gave up 4 bases, with 17 bases separating them. CDR3 amino acids: CASSQWLRRVETQYF. CDR3 coding DNA: TGTGCCAGCAGTCAATGGCTACGGCGGGTAGAGACCCAGTACTTC.

The gene calls are TRBV6-5 and TRBJ2-1; a weak D match, TRBD2 (5 bases). V was pared by 0 bases and J by 10 bases, with 13 bases between. Germline V gene lookup returns CDR1 MNHEY and CDR2 SVGAGI. This CDR3 region has 14 residues. The CDR3 is CASSYSVAGNEQFF. CDR3 DNA: TGTGCCAGCAGTTACTCGGTTGCGGGCAACGAGCAGTTCTTC.

The chain carries TRBV28 and TRBJ2-7; a possible D gene is TRBD2 (7 bases). Germline V gene data show CDR1 as MDHEN and CDR2 as SYDVKM. V lost 7 bases and J lost 0, with 16 bases in between. The CDR3 totals 15 residues. The CDR3 nucleotides read TGTGCCAGCAACTCACTAAGGGGGGGCTCCTACGAGCAGTACTTC. Protein: CASNSLRGGSYEQYF. The full variable domain, completed using reference TRBV28 and TRBJ2-7, is DVKVTQSSRYLVKRTGEKVFLECVQDMDHENMFWYRQDPGLGLRLIYFSYDVKMKEKGDIPEGYSVSREKKERFSLILESASTNQTSMYLCASNSLRGGSYEQYFGPGTRLTVT.